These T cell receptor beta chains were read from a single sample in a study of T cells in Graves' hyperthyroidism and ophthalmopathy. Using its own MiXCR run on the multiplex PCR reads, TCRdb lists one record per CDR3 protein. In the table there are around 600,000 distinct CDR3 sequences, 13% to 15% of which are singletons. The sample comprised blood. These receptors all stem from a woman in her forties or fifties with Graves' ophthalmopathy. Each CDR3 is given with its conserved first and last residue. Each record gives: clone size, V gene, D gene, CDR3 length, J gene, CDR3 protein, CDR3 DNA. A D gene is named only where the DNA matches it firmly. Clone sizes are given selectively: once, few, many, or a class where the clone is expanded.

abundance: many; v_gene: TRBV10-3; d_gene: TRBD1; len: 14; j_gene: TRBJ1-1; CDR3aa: CAIRRDRLNTEAFF; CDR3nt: TGTGCCATCAGGCGGGACAGGTTGAACACTGAAGCTTTCTTT
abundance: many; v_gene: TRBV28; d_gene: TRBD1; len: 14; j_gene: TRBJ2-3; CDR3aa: CGVDKTGYTDTQYF; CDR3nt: TGTGGAGTCGATAAGACAGGGTACACAGATACGCAGTATTTT
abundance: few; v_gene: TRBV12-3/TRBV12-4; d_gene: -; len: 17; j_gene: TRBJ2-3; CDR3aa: CASSLVLASEYTDTQYF; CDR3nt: TGTGCCAGCAGTTTAGTATTGGCTAGCGAATACACAGATACGCAGTATTTT
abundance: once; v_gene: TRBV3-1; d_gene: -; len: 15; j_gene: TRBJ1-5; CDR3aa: CASSPYGQGPQPQHF; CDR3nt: TGTGCCAGCAGCCCATACGGCCAGGGCCCTCAGCCCCAGCATTTT
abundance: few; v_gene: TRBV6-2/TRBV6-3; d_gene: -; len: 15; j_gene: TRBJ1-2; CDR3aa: CASSYSGSLGTPYTF; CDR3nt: TGTGCCAGCAGTTACTCGGGCAGCCTCGGGACGCCTTACACCTTC
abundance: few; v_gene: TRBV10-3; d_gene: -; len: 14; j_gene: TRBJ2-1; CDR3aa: CAINGGLSYNEQFF; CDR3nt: TGTGCCATCAATGGGGGCCTCTCCTACAATGAGCAGTTCTTC
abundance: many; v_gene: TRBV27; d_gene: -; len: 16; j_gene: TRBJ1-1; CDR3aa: CASSLYPRGGNTEAFF; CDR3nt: TGTGCCAGCAGTTTATACCCCAGGGGAGGCAACACTGAAGCTTTCTTT
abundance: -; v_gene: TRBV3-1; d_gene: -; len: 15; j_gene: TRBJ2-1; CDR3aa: CASSQGSAPYNEQFF; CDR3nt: TGTGCCAGCAGCCAAGGTAGCGCCCCCTACAATGAGCAGTTCTTC
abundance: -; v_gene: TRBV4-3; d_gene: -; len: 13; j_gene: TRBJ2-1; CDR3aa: CASSVKASNEQFF; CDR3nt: TGCGCCAGCAGCGTTAAAGCTTCAAATGAGCAGTTCTTC
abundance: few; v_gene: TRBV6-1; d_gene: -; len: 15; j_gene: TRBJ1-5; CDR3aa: CASRPDVVGNQPQHF; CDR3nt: TGTGCCAGCAGACCCGACGTGGTGGGTAATCAGCCCCAGCATTTT
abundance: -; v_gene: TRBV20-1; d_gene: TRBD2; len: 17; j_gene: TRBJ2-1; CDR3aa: CSARSELAGGALGEQFF; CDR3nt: TGCAGTGCTAGATCCGAACTAGCGGGAGGCGCTTTGGGAGAGCAGTTCTTC
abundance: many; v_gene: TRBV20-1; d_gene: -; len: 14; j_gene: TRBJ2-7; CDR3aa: CSANHRDKVYEQYF; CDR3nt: TGCAGTGCTAACCACCGGGACAAAGTCTACGAGCAGTACTTC
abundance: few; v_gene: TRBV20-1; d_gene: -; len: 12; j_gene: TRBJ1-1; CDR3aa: CSARLFGTEAFF; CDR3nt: TGCAGTGCTAGACTGTTTGGCACTGAAGCTTTCTTT
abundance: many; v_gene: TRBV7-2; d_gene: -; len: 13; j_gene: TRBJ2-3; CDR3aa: CASSLAPTDTQYF; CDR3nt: TGTGCCAGCAGCTTAGCGCCTACAGATACGCAGTATTTT
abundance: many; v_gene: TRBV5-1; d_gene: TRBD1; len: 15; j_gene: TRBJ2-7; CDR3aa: CASSSKGQGVYEQYF; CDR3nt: TGCGCCAGCAGCTCGAAGGGACAGGGGGTGTACGAGCAGTACTTC
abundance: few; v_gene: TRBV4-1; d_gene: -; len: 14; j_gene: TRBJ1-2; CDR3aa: CASSQERGVQGYTF; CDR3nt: TGCGCCAGCAGCCAAGAGCGGGGGGTACAGGGCTACACCTTC
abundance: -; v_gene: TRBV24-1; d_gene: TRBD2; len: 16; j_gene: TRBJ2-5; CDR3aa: CATSDGLAGYQETQYF; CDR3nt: TGTGCCACCAGTGACGGACTAGCGGGGTACCAAGAGACCCAGTACTTC
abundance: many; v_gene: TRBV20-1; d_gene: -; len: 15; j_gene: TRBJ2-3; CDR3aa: CSARERTPGTDTQYF; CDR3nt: TGCAGTGCTAGGGAAAGGACTCCAGGCACAGATACGCAGTATTTT
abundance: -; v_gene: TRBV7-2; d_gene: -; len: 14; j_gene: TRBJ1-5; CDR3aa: CASSSFSGNQPQHF; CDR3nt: TGTGCCAGCAGCTCATTCAGTGGCAATCAGCCCCAGCATTTT
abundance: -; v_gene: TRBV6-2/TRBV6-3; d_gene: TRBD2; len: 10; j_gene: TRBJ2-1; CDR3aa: CASRGLAQFF; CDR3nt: TGTGCCAGCAGGGGACTAGCACAGTTCTTC
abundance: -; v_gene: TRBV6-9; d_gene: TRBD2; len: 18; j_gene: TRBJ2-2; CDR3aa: CAGSYSNIAGDDSGELFF; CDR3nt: TGTGCCGGCAGTTACTCCAACATAGCGGGAGATGATTCCGGGGAGCTGTTTTTT
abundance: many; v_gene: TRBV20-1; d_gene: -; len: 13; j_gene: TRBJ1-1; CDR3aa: CSATDPGNTEAFF; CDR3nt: TGCAGTGCTACAGATCCGGGGAACACTGAAGCTTTCTTT
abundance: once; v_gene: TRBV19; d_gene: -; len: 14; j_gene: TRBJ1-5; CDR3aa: CASRGSSSNQPQHF; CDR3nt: TGTGCCAGTAGAGGGAGTTCCTCTAATCAGCCCCAGCATTTT